The 28 T cell receptor beta chains listed next were all sequenced from one sample in a study of T-cell memory formation after mild COVID-19. A single record per CDR3 protein comes from TCRdb applying MiXCR to the 5' RACE reads. This table holds approximately 190,000 distinct CDR3 sequences, about 16% found once. Material for sequencing was PBMCs or a T cell subset sorted from them (not recorded which). The receptors were sampled from an adult woman who had mild COVID-19 (a few samples of this study predate the infection). Cell type and time point are not known.

The gene calls are TRBV6-5 and TRBJ2-5; the D is unclear. Trimming pared 0 bases from V and 7 bases from J, leaving 12 bases between. CDR3 length: 14 residues. Per germline, CDR1 MNHEY and CDR2 SVGAGI. CDR3 bases: TGTGCCAGCAGTTACTCGAAAGTGACCGGGACCCAGTACTTC. It is translated as CASSYSKVTGTQYF.

This clonotype was found a few times. The V call is TRBV10-1, the J call TRBJ2-7, with 7 bases lining up with TRBD1. CDR3 length: 15 residues. Germline CDR1 is WNHNN and CDR2 is SYGVQD (reference sequence). Trimming removed 2 bases from V and 5 bases from J; junction bases left unmatched: 9. The CDR3 loop is CASSEEQGKIHEQYF. The DNA for the CDR3 is TGCGCCAGCAGTGAGGAACAGGGGAAAATCCACGAGCAGTACTTC.

The rearrangement joins TRBV5-6 to TRBJ2-3; 8 bases are a match to TRBD1. The V segment lost 2 bases and the J segment 1 base; nucleotides outside the gene matches: 3. This CDR3 is built from 15 residues. Germline V CDR1 and CDR2: SGHDT, YYEEEE. This CDR3 reads CASSLPGQGTDTQYF. The CDR3, as DNA: TGTGCCAGCAGCTTACCGGGACAGGGCACAGATACGCAGTATTTT. The full variable domain, with the rest looked up from reference TRBV5-6 and TRBJ2-3, is DAGVTQSPTHLIKTRGQQVTLRCSPKSGHDTVSWYQQALGQGPQFIFQYYEEEERQRGNFPDRFSGHQFPNYSSELNVNALLLGDSALYLCASSLPGQGTDTQYFGPGTRLTVL.

This clonotype was seen ten or more times. The rearrangement uses TRBV9 and TRBJ2-7, with D perhaps TRBD2 (6 bases). The CDR3 extends over 14 amino acids. Germline V gene sequence: CDR1 SGDLS, CDR2 YYNGEE. V lost 0 bases and J lost 3, with 10 bases in between. The CDR3 loop is CASSVVGLLYEQYF. The CDR3 DNA reads TGTGCCAGCAGCGTAGTGGGACTCCTCTACGAGCAGTACTTC.

This clonotype was counted between two and nine times. The CDR3 nucleotides read TGCAGTGCTAGAGGTTTGGGAGTGGCAGGCCGGTCGGGTGGCTACACCTTC. Amino acids: CSARGLGVAGRSGGYTF. V gene TRBV20-1 combines with J gene TRBJ1-2; no clear D gene. CDR1 and CDR2 from the germline V gene are DFQATT and SNEGSKA (reference sequence). The CDR3 spans 17 residues. Trimming pared 1 base from V and 7 bases from J, leaving 25 bases between.

The CDR3 reads CSAPRFVGTDTQYF. In DNA, the CDR3 is TGCAGTGCGCCGAGGTTCGTGGGAACAGATACGCAGTATTTT. V and J are TRBV20-1 and TRBJ2-3; no reliable D call. The CDR3 totals 14 residues. V was trimmed by 6 bases and J by 3 bases, leaving 16 bases between them. Germline V gene lookup returns CDR1 DFQATT and CDR2 SNEGSKA (reference sequence).

The chain uses TRBV7-8 and TRBJ2-5, with 9 bases that match TRBD1. CDR1 and CDR2 (germline): SGHVS, FQNEAQ. V trimming: 4 bases; J trimming: 4 bases; junction bases outside the gene matches: 10. This CDR3 has 16 amino acids. The CDR3 region is CASSSSGTGFSETQYF. The CDR3 bases are TGTGCCAGCAGCTCATCCGGGACAGGGTTCTCAGAGACCCAGTACTTC.

The rearrangement joins TRBV24-1 to TRBJ2-1; either TRBD1 or TRBD2 may fit D (5 bases each). V was cut by 2 bases and J by 7 bases, with 5 bases left in between. Germline values: CDR1 KGHDR, CDR2 SFDVKD. The CDR3 contains 12 residues. CDR3 in amino acids: CATSDWGNEQFF. The CDR3 nucleotides are TGTGCCACCAGTGATTGGGGGAATGAGCAGTTCTTC.

This clonotype has a handful of counts. The chain carries TRBV14 and TRBJ2-5, with 10 bases lining up with TRBD2. Germline V gene data show CDR1 as SGHDN and CDR2 as FVKESK. With V trimmed by 5 bases and J by 5 bases, 8 bases remained unmatched. The CDR3 is 15 amino acids. The CDR3 is CASSASGGRFETQYF. The CDR3 DNA sequence: TGTGCCAGCAGCGCTAGCGGGGGCCGGTTTGAGACCCAGTACTTC.

In its sample, this clonotype was seen a few times. V usage is TRBV11-2 and J usage is TRBJ2-3; 8 nucleotides match TRBD1. The CDR3 is 17 amino acids. Losses at the gene ends were 3 bases for V and 4 bases for J; bases not matched to a gene: 12. Germline-derived CDR1 and CDR2 are SGHAT and FQNNGV. CDR3 in DNA: TGTGCCAGCAGCTTTAGTAGGACAGGGAGAATCGCAGATACGCAGTATTTT. Translation gives CASSFSRTGRIADTQYF.

This clonotype was seen ten or more times. This rearrangement joins TRBV29-1 to TRBJ2-5; a weak D match, TRBD2 (5 bases). This CDR3 comprises 12 residues. Trimming shortened V by 3 bases and J by 5 bases, and 10 bases separated the two germline ends. Germline CDR1 SQVTM, CDR2 ANQGSEA. The CDR3 nucleotides are TGCAGCGTTGATCCGAGGAGGGAGACCCAGTACTTC. Its translation: CSVDPRRETQYF. The complete variable domain, with remaining parts taken from reference TRBV29-1 and TRBJ2-5, reads SAVISQKPSRDICQRGTSLTIQCQVDSQVTMMFWYRQQPGQSLTLIATANQGSEATYESGFVIDKFPISRPNLTFSTLTVSNMSPEDSSIYLCSVDPRRETQYFGPGTRLLVL.

This clonotype was counted many times. The chain links TRBV5-1 to TRBJ1-1; 7 bases fit TRBD1. This CDR3 comprises 14 residues. With V trimmed by 0 bases and J by 2 bases, 1 base remained unmatched. CDR1 and CDR2 from the germline V gene are SGHRS and YFSETQ. DNA of the CDR3: TGCGCCAGCAGCTTGGGAGGGGGCAACACTGAAGCTTTCTTT. This codes for CASSLGGGNTEAFF.

This clonotype showed up just a few times. This chain joins TRBV9 and TRBJ2-2; no definite D call. This CDR3 has 14 amino acids. CDR1 and CDR2 (germline): SGDLS, YYNGEE. Trimming took off 3 bases at V and 6 bases at J, with 12 bases between the two ends. The CDR3 nucleotides are TGTGCCAGCAGCGCCGACGCGATGGCCGGGGAGCTGTTTTTT. This translates into CASSADAMAGELFF.

V usage is TRBV5-1 and J usage is TRBJ2-3, with TRBD1 as a possible D gene (6 bases). Germline V gene lookup returns CDR1 SGHRS and CDR2 YFSETQ. Trimming removed 0 bases at V and 4 bases at J, with 15 bases between. The CDR3 runs 16 residues. The CDR3 nucleotides read TGCGCCAGCAGCTTGGACGCAGGGGCTATCGCAGATACGCAGTATTTT. It translates to CASSLDAGAIADTQYF.

The chain employs TRBV10-3 and TRBJ2-3, with 8 bases that match TRBD2. The CDR3 is made up of 18 amino acids. The V and J ends lost 7 bases and 3 bases, in that order; junction bases with no gene match: 18. From germline, CDR1 is ENHRY and CDR2 SYGVKD. The CDR3 DNA reads as TGTGCCATCAAACCCCTGAGCGGGGGAAATCCTATAACAGATACGCAGTATTTT. Translation gives CAIKPLSGGNPITDTQYF.

V is TRBV7-9 and J is TRBJ1-3; 8 bases are a match to TRBD1. Germline CDR1 and CDR2: SEHNR and FQNEAQ (reference sequence). Trimming cost V 5 bases and J 2 bases; bases outside gene matches: 5. This CDR3 has 15 residues. The chain's CDR3 is CASSPRTGTGNTIYF. CDR3 nucleotides: TGTGCCAGCAGCCCCAGGACAGGGACTGGAAACACCATATATTTT.

The table lists this clonotype with a few counts. V gene TRBV15 combines with J gene TRBJ2-2, with D possibly being TRBD2 (5 bases). CDR1 is LNHNV, CDR2 YYDKDF, per germline (reference sequence). The CDR3 is 13 amino acids. V was clipped by 0 bases and J by 9 bases, with 8 bases between them. CDR3 loop: CATSRDGSRELFF. The CDR3 DNA sequence: TGTGCCACCAGCAGAGATGGGAGTAGGGAGCTGTTTTTT.

This chain links TRBV7-9 with TRBJ1-5; perhaps TRBD1 as D (6 bases). V shed 5 bases and J shed 4 bases, with 15 bases lying between them. Germline-derived CDR1 and CDR2 are SEHNR and FQNEAQ (reference sequence). The CDR3 totals 15 residues. The CDR3 sequence is CASSPGTTKNQPQHF. In DNA form, the CDR3 reads TGTGCCAGCAGCCCCGGGACAACCAAGAATCAGCCCCAGCATTTT.

This clonotype turned up a few times. V gene TRBV19 combines with J gene TRBJ1-5; the match to TRBD1 covers 9 bases. The CDR3 loop spans 15 amino acids. J gave up 6 bases and V 2 bases, and 5 bases lay outside the gene matches. The germline V gene encodes CDR1 LNHDA and CDR2 SQIVND (reference sequence). DNA for the CDR3: TGTGCCAGTAGTATACCTGGGACAGGGCCTCAGCCCCAGCATTTT. Translating gives CASSIPGTGPQPQHF.

V usage is TRBV15 and J usage is TRBJ1-2, with TRBD1 matching over 7 bases. Germline values: CDR1 LNHNV, CDR2 YYDKDF (reference sequence). The junction had 5 bases not matched to a gene; V was cut back by 3 bases and J by 4 bases. CDR3 length: 14 residues. Here the CDR3 DNA reads TGTGCCACCAGCAGGAGACAGGGTGGCTATGGCTACACCTTC. Residues: CATSRRQGGYGYTF.

The rearrangement joins TRBV19 to TRBJ1-2; 9 bases map to TRBD1. V lost 6 bases to trimming and J lost 6 bases; unmatched junction nucleotides: 8. Germline loops: CDR1 LNHDA, CDR2 SQIVND (reference sequence). The CDR3 is made up of 14 amino acids. CDR3 nucleotides: TGTGCCAGTAGCTTCGCACAGGGGGCTGATGGCTACACCTTC. This codes for CASSFAQGADGYTF. Full variable domain (missing parts from reference TRBV19 and TRBJ1-2): DGGITQSPKYLFRKEGQNVTLSCEQNLNHDAMYWYRQDPGQGLRLIYYSQIVNDFQKGDIAEGYSVSREKKESFPLTVTSAQKNPTAFYLCASSFAQGADGYTFGSGTRLTVV.

This chain links TRBV7-2 with TRBJ1-1; 9 bases are a match to TRBD1. Looked up from germline, CDR1 is SGHTA and CDR2 is FQGNSA. The CDR3 consists of 13 residues. With 4 bases clipped from V and 7 bases from J, the junction kept 4 bases outside the gene matches. The CDR3 DNA sequence: TGTGCCAGCAGCTATCCGGGACAGGGTGAAGCTTTCTTT. Translating gives CASSYPGQGEAFF.

The gene calls are TRBV6-2 or TRBV6-3 and TRBJ2-6; tentatively, D is TRBD2 (5 bases). Germline CDR1 is MNHEY and CDR2 is SVGEGT. The CDR3 totals 16 residues. V was pared by 2 bases and J by 0 bases, with 8 bases between. The CDR3 sequence: CASSYSGDSGANVLTF. The CDR3 coding sequence is TGTGCCAGCAGTTACAGCGGAGACTCTGGGGCCAACGTCCTGACTTTC.

This sequence joins TRBV7-9 and TRBJ2-7; 10 positions agree with TRBD1. Germline trimming cut 5 bases from V and 2 bases from J; bases unmatched to any gene: 12. There are 17 residues in the CDR3. Germline values: CDR1 SEHNR, CDR2 FQNEAQ (reference sequence). The DNA of the CDR3 is TGTGCCAGCAGCCCATCATTGACCGGGACAGGGGCCTACGAGCAGTACTTC. It yields the protein CASSPSLTGTGAYEQYF. Combining the CDR3 with reference TRBV7-9 and TRBJ2-7 gives the whole variable domain DTGVSQNPRHKITKRGQNVTFRCDPISEHNRLYWYRQTLGQGPEFLTYFQNEAQLEKSRLLSDRFSAERPKGSFSTLEIQRTEQGDSAMYLCASSPSLTGTGAYEQYFGPGTRLTVT.

This clonotype appeared a few times. The chain has TRBV5-1 and TRBJ2-1; TRBD2 is a possible D gene (6 bases). Germline V lookup: CDR1 SGHRS, CDR2 YFSETQ. CDR3 size: 13 residues. V lost 4 bases to trimming and J lost 9 bases, with 14 bases between them. The CDR3 DNA follows: TGCGCCAGCAGCGGAGGGGACTCCGGTGAGCAGTTCTTC. Residues: CASSGGDSGEQFF.

The V call is TRBV20-1, the J call TRBJ1-6, with D perhaps matching TRBD1 (6 bases). Germline V gene lookup returns CDR1 DFQATT and CDR2 SNEGSKA (reference sequence). The V end was cut by 6 bases, the J end by 4 bases, with 16 bases between. This CDR3 spans 15 amino acids. CDR3 sequence reads: CSASGRTVYNSPLHF. The CDR3 region has the DNA TGCAGTGCGAGCGGGCGGACAGTTTATAATTCACCCCTCCACTTT.

This clonotype was recorded a few times. V and J are TRBV5-1 and TRBJ1-6; D uncertain. The CDR3 covers 14 residues. V was trimmed by 1 base and J by 8 bases, leaving 10 bases between them. The germline V gene has CDR1 SGHRS and CDR2 YFSETQ. Here the CDR3 DNA reads TGCGCCAGCAGCTTGTCCGGGTCGGATTCACCCCTCCACTTT. Protein: CASSLSGSDSPLHF.

This chain joins TRBV24-1 and TRBJ2-3, with a tentative D call TRBD1 (5 bases). The germline V gene has CDR1 KGHDR and CDR2 SFDVKD. The CDR3 is 16 amino acids. V lost 4 bases and J 4 bases, leaving 17 bases between the germline ends. The CDR3 DNA sequence: TGTGCCACCAGTGACCCCCGGACAACTTTCCCAGATACGCAGTATTTT. Residues: CATSDPRTTFPDTQYF.